The entry below describes one TCR beta chain. The data stem from a study of shared clonotypes between healthy human individuals. V was trimmed by 5 bases and J by 0 bases, leaving 12 bases between them. Germline V CDR1 and CDR2: ENHRY, SYGVKD. The length of the CDR3 is 15 residues. TCRdb's table, derived via immunoSEQ multiplex PCR, lists solely in-frame clones and lacks some. The data hold about 990,000 clones, with 70% to 80% observed a single time. This chain links TRBV10-3 with TRBJ2-3; D gene ambiguous. The receptor's source is a man between 18 and 35 years old in good health. Some clones in this sample may be carry-over from other donors' samples. The source material was memory CD4+ T cells from PBMCs. Subset of the sample: CD45RA-negative fraction. DNA of the CDR3: TGTGCCATCAGTCGGGCAGACTCTAGCACAGATACGCAGTATTTT. Its translation: CAISRADSSTDTQYF.